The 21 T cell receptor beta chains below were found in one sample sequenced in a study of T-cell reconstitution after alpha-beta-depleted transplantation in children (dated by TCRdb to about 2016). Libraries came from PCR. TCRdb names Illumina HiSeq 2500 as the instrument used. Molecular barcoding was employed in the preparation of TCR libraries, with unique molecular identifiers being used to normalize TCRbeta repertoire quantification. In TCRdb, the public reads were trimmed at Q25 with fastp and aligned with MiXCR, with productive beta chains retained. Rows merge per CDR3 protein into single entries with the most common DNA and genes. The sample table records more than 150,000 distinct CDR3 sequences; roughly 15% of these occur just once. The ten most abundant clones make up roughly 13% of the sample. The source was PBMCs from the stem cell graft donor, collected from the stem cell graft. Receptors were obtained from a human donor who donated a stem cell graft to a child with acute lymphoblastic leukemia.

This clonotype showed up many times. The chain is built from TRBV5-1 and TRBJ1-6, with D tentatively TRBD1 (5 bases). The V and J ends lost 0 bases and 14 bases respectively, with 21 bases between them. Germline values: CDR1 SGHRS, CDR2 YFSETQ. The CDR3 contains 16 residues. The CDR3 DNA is TGCGCCAGCAGCTTGGCCCTCCAGACAGAATGGGGATCCCTCCACTTT. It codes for CASSLALQTEWGSLHF. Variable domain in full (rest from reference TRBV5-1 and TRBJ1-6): KAGVTQTPRYLIKTRGQQVTLSCSPISGHRSVSWYQQTPGQGLQFLFEYFSETQRNKGNFPGRFSGRQFSNSRSEMNVSTLELGDSALYLCASSLALQTEWGSLHFGNGTRLTVT.

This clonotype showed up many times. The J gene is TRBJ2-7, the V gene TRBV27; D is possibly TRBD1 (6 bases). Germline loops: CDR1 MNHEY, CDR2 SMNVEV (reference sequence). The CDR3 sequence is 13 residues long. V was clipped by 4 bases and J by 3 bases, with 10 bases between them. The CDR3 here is CASSSLQGYEQYF. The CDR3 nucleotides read TGTGCCAGCAGTTCCCTACAGGGCTACGAGCAGTACTTC.

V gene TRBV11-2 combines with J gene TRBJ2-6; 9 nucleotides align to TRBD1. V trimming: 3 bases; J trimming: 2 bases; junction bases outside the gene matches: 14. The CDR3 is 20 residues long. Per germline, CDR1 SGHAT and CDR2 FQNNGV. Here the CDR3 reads CASSFHLEGQGEAGANVLTF. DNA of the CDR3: TGTGCCAGCAGCTTTCACTTAGAGGGACAGGGTGAGGCTGGGGCCAACGTCCTGACTTTC.

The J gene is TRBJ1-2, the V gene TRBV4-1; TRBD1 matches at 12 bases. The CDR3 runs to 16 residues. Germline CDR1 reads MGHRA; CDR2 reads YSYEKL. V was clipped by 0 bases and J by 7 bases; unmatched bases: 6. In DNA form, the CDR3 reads TGCGCCAGCAGCCAAGAGGGGGGACAGGGGGCCCGTGGCTACACCTTC. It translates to CASSQEGGQGARGYTF.

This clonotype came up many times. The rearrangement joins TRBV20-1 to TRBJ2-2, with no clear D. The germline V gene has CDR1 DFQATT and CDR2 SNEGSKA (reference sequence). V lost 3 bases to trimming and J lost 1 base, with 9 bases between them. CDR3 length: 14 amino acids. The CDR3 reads CSASTLENTGELFF. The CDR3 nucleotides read TGCAGTGCTAGTACCCTAGAGAACACCGGGGAGCTGTTTTTT.

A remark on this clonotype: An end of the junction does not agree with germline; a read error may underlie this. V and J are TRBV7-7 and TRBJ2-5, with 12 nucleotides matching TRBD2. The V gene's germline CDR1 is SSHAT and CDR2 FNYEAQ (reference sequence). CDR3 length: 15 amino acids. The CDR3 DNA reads TGTGCTAGCAGTGGACTAGCGGGAAGCCAAGAGACCCAGTACTTC. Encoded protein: CASSGLAGSQETQYF.

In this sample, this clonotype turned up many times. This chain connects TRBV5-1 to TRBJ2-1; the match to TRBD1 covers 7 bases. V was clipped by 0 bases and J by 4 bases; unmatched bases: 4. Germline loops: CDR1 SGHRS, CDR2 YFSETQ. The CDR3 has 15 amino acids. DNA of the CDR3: TGCGCCAGCAGCTTGGAAGGGACAGAATACAATGAGCAGTTCTTC. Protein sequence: CASSLEGTEYNEQFF.

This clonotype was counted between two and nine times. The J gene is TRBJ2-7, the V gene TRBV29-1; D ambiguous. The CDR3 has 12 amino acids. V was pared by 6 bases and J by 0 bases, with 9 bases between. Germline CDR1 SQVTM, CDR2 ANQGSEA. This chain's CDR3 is CSVADSSYEQYF. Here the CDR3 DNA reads TGCAGCGTCGCAGATAGCTCCTACGAGCAGTACTTC.

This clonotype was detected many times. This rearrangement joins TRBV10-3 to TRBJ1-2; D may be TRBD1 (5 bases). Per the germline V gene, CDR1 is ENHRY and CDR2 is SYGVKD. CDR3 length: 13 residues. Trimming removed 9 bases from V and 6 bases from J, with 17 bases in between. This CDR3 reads CAIGDRPTDGYTF. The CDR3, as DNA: TGTGCCATTGGGGACCGACCGACGGATGGCTACACCTTC.

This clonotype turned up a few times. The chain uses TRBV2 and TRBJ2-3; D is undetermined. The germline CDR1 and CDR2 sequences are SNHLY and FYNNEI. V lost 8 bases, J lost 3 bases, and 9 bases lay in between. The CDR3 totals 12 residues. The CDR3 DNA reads TGTGCCAGCGGGATTTCGACAGATACGCAGTATTTT. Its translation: CASGISTDTQYF.

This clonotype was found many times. The CDR3 DNA is TGCAGTGCTGCGACGCAAGAGACCCAGTACTTC. It codes for CSAATQETQYF. The rearrangement uses TRBV20-1 and TRBJ2-5, with D unclear. The CDR3 covers 11 residues. Trimming took 5 bases from V and 2 from J, leaving 6 bases between them. The V gene's germline CDR1 is DFQATT and CDR2 SNEGSKA (reference sequence).

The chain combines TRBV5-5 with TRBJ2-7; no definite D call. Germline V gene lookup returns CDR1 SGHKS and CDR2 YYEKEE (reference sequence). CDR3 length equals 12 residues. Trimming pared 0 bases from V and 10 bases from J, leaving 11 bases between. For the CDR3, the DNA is TGTGCCAGCAGCTTGGATTTTAGGATCCAGTACTTC. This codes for CASSLDFRIQYF. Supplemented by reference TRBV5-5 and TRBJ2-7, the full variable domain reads DAGVTQSPTHLIKTRGQQVTLRCSPISGHKSVSWYQQVLGQGPQFIFQYYEKEERGRGNFPDRFSARQFPNYSSELNVNALLLGDSALYLCASSLDFRIQYFGPGTRLTVT.

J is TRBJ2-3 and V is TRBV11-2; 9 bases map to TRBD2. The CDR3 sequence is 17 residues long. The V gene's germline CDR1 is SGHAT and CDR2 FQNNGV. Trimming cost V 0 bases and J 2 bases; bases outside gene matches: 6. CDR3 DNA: TGTGCCAGCAGCTTAGAACTAGCGGGTCCGACCACAGATACGCAGTATTTT. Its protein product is CASSLELAGPTTDTQYF.

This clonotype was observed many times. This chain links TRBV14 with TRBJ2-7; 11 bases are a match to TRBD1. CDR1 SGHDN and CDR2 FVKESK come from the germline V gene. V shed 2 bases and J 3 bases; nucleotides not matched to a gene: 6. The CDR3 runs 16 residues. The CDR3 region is CASSQSGQGARYEQYF. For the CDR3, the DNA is TGTGCCAGCAGCCAATCCGGACAGGGGGCACGCTACGAGCAGTACTTC. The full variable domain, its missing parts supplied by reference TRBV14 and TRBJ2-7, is EAGVTQFPSHSVIEKGQTVTLRCDPISGHDNLYWYRRVMGKEIKFLLHFVKESKQDESGMPNNRFLAERTGGTYSTLKVQPAELEDSGVYFCASSQSGQGARYEQYFGPGTRLTVT.

Here the CDR3 reads CASRVVGGRRETQYF. CDR3 nucleotide sequence: TGTGCCAGTAGAGTGGTAGGCGGGAGGAGAGAGACCCAGTACTTC. The genes are TRBV2 and TRBJ2-5; 8 nucleotides match TRBD2. V gave up 9 bases and J gave up 4 bases; unmatched junction bases: 13. The germline V gene encodes CDR1 SNHLY and CDR2 FYNNEI. The CDR3 runs 15 residues.

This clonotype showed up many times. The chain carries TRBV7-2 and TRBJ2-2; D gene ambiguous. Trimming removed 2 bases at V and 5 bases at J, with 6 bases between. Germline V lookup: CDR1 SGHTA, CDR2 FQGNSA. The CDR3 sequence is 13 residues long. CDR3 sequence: CASSLWGTGELFF. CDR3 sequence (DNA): TGTGCCAGCAGCTTATGGGGAACCGGGGAGCTGTTTTTT.

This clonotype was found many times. CDR3 sequence reads: CASSLFPGQGPNEQFF. In DNA form, the CDR3 reads TGTGCCAGCAGCTTATTCCCGGGACAGGGCCCCAATGAGCAGTTCTTC. V usage is TRBV7-9 and J usage is TRBJ2-1, with TRBD1 identical over 9 bases. V lost 2 bases to trimming and J lost 6 bases; unmatched junction nucleotides: 8. Germline values: CDR1 SEHNR, CDR2 FQNEAQ (reference sequence). CDR3 length: 16 amino acids.

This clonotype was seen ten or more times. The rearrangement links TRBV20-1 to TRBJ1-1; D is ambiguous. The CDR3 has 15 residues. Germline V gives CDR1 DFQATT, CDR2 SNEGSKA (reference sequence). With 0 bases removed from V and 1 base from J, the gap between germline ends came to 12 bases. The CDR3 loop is CSARDLAHPNTEAFF. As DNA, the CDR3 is TGCAGTGCTAGAGATCTGGCACACCCGAACACTGAAGCTTTCTTT.

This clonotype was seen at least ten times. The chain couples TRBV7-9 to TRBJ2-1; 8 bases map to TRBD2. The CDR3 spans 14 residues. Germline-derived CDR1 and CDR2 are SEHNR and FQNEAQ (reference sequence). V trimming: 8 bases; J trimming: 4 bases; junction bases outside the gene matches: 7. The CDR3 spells CASRIAGLYNEQFF. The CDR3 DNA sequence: TGTGCCAGCCGAATAGCGGGGTTATACAATGAGCAGTTCTTC.

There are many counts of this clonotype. CDR3 in amino acids: CSVEEYNEQFF. DNA of the CDR3: TGCAGCGTTGAGGAGTACAATGAGCAGTTCTTC. The genes are TRBV29-1 and TRBJ2-1; D is undetermined. CDR1 SQVTM and CDR2 ANQGSEA come from the germline V gene. This CDR3 has 11 residues. The V gene lost 3 bases and the J gene lost 4 bases, with 4 bases spanning the gap.

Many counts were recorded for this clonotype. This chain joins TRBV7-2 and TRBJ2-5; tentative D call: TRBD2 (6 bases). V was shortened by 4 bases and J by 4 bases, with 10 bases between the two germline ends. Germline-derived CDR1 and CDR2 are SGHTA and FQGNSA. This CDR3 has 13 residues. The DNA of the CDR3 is TGTGCCAGCAGCTATGGAGGGCGAGAGACCCAGTACTTC. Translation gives CASSYGGRETQYF.